One and the same sample provided the 28 T cell receptor beta chains below, sequenced in a study of cytomegalovirus exposure and HLA in healthy donors. The PCR used 60 Vbeta and 13 Jbeta primers. Data came from immunoSEQ multiplex PCR; TCRdb stores just in-frame clones and leaves some out. The sample includes more than 150,000 clones, around 83% of them seen just once. Input material: PBMCs. The receptor source for this set is a young woman in good health and CMV-seronegative.

The chain links TRBV9 to TRBJ2-5, with TRBD2 as a possible D gene (5 bases). The ends were cut back, 4 bases at V and 3 bases at J, with 13 bases in the middle. CDR1 is SGDLS and CDR2 is YYNGEE in the germline V gene. The CDR3 runs to 14 residues. The CDR3 DNA reads as TGTGCCAGCAGCCCCGAACGGGGAAAAGAGACCCAGTACTTC. Encoded protein: CASSPERGKETQYF.

The chain uses TRBV6-5 and TRBJ1-1, with 7 nucleotides matching TRBD1. The CDR3 extends over 16 amino acids. CDR1 is MNHEY and CDR2 is SVGAGI in the germline V gene. After removal of 0 bases from V and 2 bases from J, the junction contained 6 bases not matched to a gene. The CDR3 bases are TGTGCCAGCAGTTACTCCTCAGGGGGGACAAACACTGAAGCTTTCTTT. Protein: CASSYSSGGTNTEAFF.

The V call is TRBV11-2, the J call TRBJ2-7; 10 bases fit TRBD1. The junction had 4 bases not matched to a gene; V was cut back by 5 bases and J by 3 bases. Germline V CDR1 and CDR2: SGHAT, FQNNGV. The length of the CDR3 is 14 residues. Here the CDR3 DNA reads TGTGCCAGCAGCCTTGGGACAGGGGTCTACGAGCAGTACTTC. Encoded protein: CASSLGTGVYEQYF.

The rearrangement links TRBV28 to TRBJ1-2; D is unclear. CDR1 and CDR2 from the germline V gene are MDHEN and SYDVKM. CDR3 length: 12 amino acids. Trimming stripped 4 bases from V and 1 base from J, with 4 bases between. Here the CDR3 DNA reads TGTGCCAGCAGTTACGGTAACTATGGCTACACCTTC. It is translated as CASSYGNYGYTF.

The chain joins TRBV25-1 to TRBJ2-3, with TRBD2 matching 12 bases. Germline lookup yields CDR1 MGHDK and CDR2 SYGVNS. The trim removed 10 bases at V and 4 bases at J, leaving 9 bases unmatched. The CDR3 totals 15 residues. For the CDR3, the DNA is TGTGCCACAACTAGCGGGAGGAAGTTCGCAGATACGCAGTATTTT. Its protein product is CATTSGRKFADTQYF.

This clone showed up just a few times. This chain joins TRBV5-1 and TRBJ2-5, with 8 bases aligning to TRBD2. CDR3 length equals 17 residues. Germline V gene sequence: CDR1 SGHRS, CDR2 YFSETQ. V dropped 0 bases and J dropped 4; count of bases not matched to a gene: 11. CDR3: CASSLVPPAGAGETQYF. CDR3 nucleotide sequence: TGCGCCAGCAGCTTGGTTCCTCCAGCGGGAGCTGGAGAGACCCAGTACTTC.

The chain recombines TRBV7-8 with TRBJ1-3; 8 bases map to TRBD1. Germline CDR1 SGHVS, CDR2 FQNEAQ. This CDR3 has 15 amino acids. V trimming: 1 base; J trimming: 4 bases; junction bases outside the gene matches: 3. The CDR3 DNA follows: TGTGCCAGCAGCTTAGGGACAGGGAACGGAAACACCATATATTTT. Translation: CASSLGTGNGNTIYF.

This clone was seen a handful of times. The gene calls are TRBV6-1 and TRBJ1-1; 7 bases are a match to TRBD1. Germline loops: CDR1 MNHNS, CDR2 SASEGT. The trim removed 7 bases at V and 8 bases at J, leaving 10 bases unmatched. The length of the CDR3 is 13 residues. The CDR3, as DNA: TGTGCCAGCAAGGGGGCGGGCAGGGGAGAAGCTTTCTTT. It yields the protein CASKGAGRGEAFF.

The rearrangement links TRBV11-1 to TRBJ2-1; 9 positions agree with TRBD1. Germline V gene data show CDR1 as SGHAT and CDR2 as FQDESV (reference sequence). CDR3 length: 16 residues. J gave up 4 bases and V 2 bases, and 6 bases lay outside the gene matches. The CDR3 is CASSLMGQGSYNEQFF. CDR3 nucleotides: TGTGCCAGCAGCTTAATGGGACAGGGCTCTTACAATGAGCAGTTCTTC.

This clone was seen just once. The chain combines TRBV6-4 with TRBJ2-1; tentatively, D is TRBD1 (5 bases). The ends were cut back, 0 bases at V and 12 bases at J, with 18 bases in the middle. The CDR3 length is 15 residues. Per germline, CDR1 MRHNA and CDR2 SNTAGT. The CDR3 sequence is CASSDSGNRSIGQFF. DNA of the CDR3: TGTGCCAGCAGTGACTCGGGCAACAGGTCTATTGGGCAGTTCTTC.

The chain has TRBV7-9 and TRBJ2-7; D perhaps matches TRBD1 (6 bases). Trimming took 4 bases from V and 3 from J, leaving 13 bases between them. The CDR3 is 14 residues long. The germline gives CDR1 SEHNR, CDR2 FQNEAQ (reference sequence). CDR3 loop: CASSSWTEYYEQYF. CDR3 bases: TGTGCCAGCAGCTCCTGGACAGAGTACTACGAGCAGTACTTC.

On this clone: The junction does not match germline at one end; this may be a read error. The rearrangement links TRBV5-1 to TRBJ2-3; D unresolved. The germline V gene has CDR1 SGHRS and CDR2 YFSETQ. The CDR3 totals 16 residues. The CDR3 loop reads CASTLDGAYGTDTQYF. CDR3 nucleotide sequence: TGCGCCAGCACCTTGGATGGCGCCTACGGGACAGATACGCAGTATTTT.

V usage is TRBV28 and J usage is TRBJ2-3; D call uncertain. The CDR3 totals 13 residues. The V end was cut by 6 bases, the J end by 5 bases, with 12 bases between. Germline loops: CDR1 MDHEN, CDR2 SYDVKM. As DNA, the CDR3 is TGTGCCAGCAGGGCCCGCTTCCAAGATACGCAGTATTTT. Translation gives CASRARFQDTQYF. Using reference TRBV28 and TRBJ2-3 for the parts outside the CDR3, the full variable domain is DVKVTQSSRYLVKRTGEKVFLECVQDMDHENMFWYRQDPGLGLRLIYFSYDVKMKEKGDIPEGYSVSREKKERFSLILESASTNQTSMYLCASRARFQDTQYFGPGTRLTVL.

This clone was recorded a few times. The gene calls are TRBV6-1 and TRBJ2-7; 8 bases align to TRBD2. Per the germline V gene, CDR1 is MNHNS and CDR2 is SASEGT. V shed 3 bases and J 2 bases; nucleotides not matched to a gene: 0. The CDR3 runs 13 residues. Written as DNA, the CDR3 is TGTGCCAGCAGTGAGGGACTAGCCTACGAGCAGTACTTC. Translating gives CASSEGLAYEQYF.

DNA for the CDR3: TGTGCCAGCTCACTCAGGGGGGAGTACGAGCAGTACTTC. Amino acid sequence: CASSLRGEYEQYF. The chain employs TRBV18 and TRBJ2-7; a possible D gene is TRBD1 (7 bases). Germline CDR1 and CDR2: KGHSH and LQKENI. The CDR3 length is 13 residues. Trimming pared 4 bases from V and 4 bases from J, leaving 11 bases between.

The chain employs TRBV7-9 and TRBJ1-5; 9 nucleotides line up with TRBD1. V was clipped by 5 bases and J by 11 bases; unmatched bases: 22. CDR3 length equals 18 residues. Germline CDR1 is SEHNR and CDR2 is FQNEAQ (reference sequence). CDR3 sequence: CASSPDRGGRVAMGAQHF. The CDR3 DNA sequence: TGTGCCAGCAGCCCCGACAGGGGGGGACGGGTGGCCATGGGGGCCCAGCATTTT. Full variable domain (outside the CDR3, taken from reference TRBV7-9 and TRBJ1-5): DTGVSQNPRHKITKRGQNVTFRCDPISEHNRLYWYRQTLGQGPEFLTYFQNEAQLEKSRLLSDRFSAERPKGSFSTLEIQRTEQGDSAMYLCASSPDRGGRVAMGAQHFGDGTRLSIL.

The genes are TRBV11-2 and TRBJ1-1, with a weak D call TRBD1 (6 bases). Germline V gene lookup returns CDR1 SGHAT and CDR2 FQNNGV. The CDR3 covers 16 residues. The V end was cut by 5 bases, the J end by 3 bases, with 19 bases between. The CDR3 is CASSLGRGGGDTEAFF. The CDR3 nucleotides are TGTGCCAGCAGCCTAGGAAGGGGGGGCGGGGACACTGAAGCTTTCTTT.

The V call is TRBV19, the J call TRBJ1-1; possibly TRBD1 for D (5 bases). Deletions cut 2 bases from V and 2 bases from J, with 12 bases between. In germline, CDR1 is LNHDA, CDR2 SQIVND (reference sequence). This CDR3 comprises 15 residues. Here the CDR3 DNA reads TGTGCCAGTAGTATAATGCGACAGCGAAACACTGAAGCTTTCTTT. Translation: CASSIMRQRNTEAFF.

The chain uses TRBV28 and TRBJ2-6; 8 bases are shared with TRBD1. CDR3 length: 18 residues. Germline lookup yields CDR1 MDHEN and CDR2 SYDVKM. The ends lost 3 bases at V and 0 bases at J; junction bases unmatched: 7. The CDR3 sequence: CASSFLGQGPSGANVLTF. The CDR3 DNA reads as TGTGCCAGCAGTTTTCTAGGACAGGGACCCTCTGGGGCCAACGTCCTGACTTTC.

The chain uses TRBV4-2 and TRBJ2-7; 11 nucleotides line up with TRBD1. Per the germline V gene, CDR1 is LGHNA and CDR2 is YNFKEQ. The CDR3 totals 15 residues. The V gene end was trimmed by 4 bases and the J gene end by 7 bases; junction bases not matched to a gene: 9. The CDR3 protein is CASSLSGTGGREQYF. The CDR3 DNA follows: TGTGCCAGCAGCCTTTCCGGGACAGGGGGGAGGGAGCAGTACTTC.

The gene calls are TRBV5-1 and TRBJ1-5, with D uncertain. This CDR3 region has 14 residues. Germline V gene sequence: CDR1 SGHRS, CDR2 YFSETQ. V was pared by 2 bases and J by 5 bases, with 11 bases between. CDR3 sequence: CASSLSGGDQPQHF. Written as DNA, the CDR3 is TGCGCCAGCAGCTTATCCGGTGGAGATCAGCCCCAGCATTTT.

The V gene is TRBV6-6, the J gene TRBJ2-6; the D is unclear. The CDR3 sequence is 15 residues long. Germline lookup yields CDR1 MNHNY and CDR2 SVGAGI (reference sequence). The V end was cut by 0 bases, the J end by 0 bases, with 3 bases between. The CDR3, as DNA: TGTGCCAGCAGTTACTCCTTCTCTGGGGCCAACGTCCTGACTTTC. Its translation: CASSYSFSGANVLTF.

This clone came up once. The chain combines TRBV19 with TRBJ1-2, with TRBD1 as a possible D gene (5 bases). Germline CDR1 LNHDA, CDR2 SQIVND (reference sequence). The CDR3 spans 17 residues. Trimming cost V 2 bases and J 2 bases, with 18 bases left between them. CDR3 protein: CASSIPGMRDGNYGYTF. For the CDR3, the DNA is TGTGCCAGTAGTATACCGGGGATGCGGGACGGCAACTATGGCTACACCTTC.

This chain joins TRBV11-2 and TRBJ1-1; D is uncertain. Trimming stripped 1 base from V and 5 bases from J, with 14 bases between. Germline CDR1 is SGHAT and CDR2 is FQNNGV. The CDR3 is 15 residues long. In DNA, the CDR3 is TGTGCCAGCAGCTTAGCCGTTACGGGAAATACTGAAGCTTTCTTT. Residues: CASSLAVTGNTEAFF.

The rearrangement joins TRBV6-1 to TRBJ1-1; D perhaps matches TRBD1 (5 bases). Between the trimmed V and J ends, which lost 5 bases and 0 bases, there was a span of 7 bases. CDR1 is MNHNS, CDR2 SASEGT, per germline. The CDR3 length is 13 residues. The CDR3 DNA reads TGTGCCAGCAGTCCAGGGTTGAACACTGAAGCTTTCTTT. This translates into CASSPGLNTEAFF.

The J gene is TRBJ2-1, the V gene TRBV30; 11 nucleotides match TRBD2. J gave up 3 bases and V 4 bases, and 5 bases lay outside the gene matches. Germline assignment: CDR1 GTSNPN and CDR2 SVGIG (reference sequence). This CDR3 comprises 15 residues. The CDR3 sequence: CAWTVAGGVYNEQFF. CDR3 DNA sequence: TGTGCCTGGACCGTAGCGGGAGGGGTCTACAATGAGCAGTTCTTC.

The rearrangement joins TRBV6-5 to TRBJ2-1, with 10 positions matching TRBD1. Germline V gives CDR1 MNHEY, CDR2 SVGAGI. Losses at the gene ends were 8 bases for V and 6 bases for J; bases not matched to a gene: 10. The CDR3 spans 15 residues. The CDR3 reads CASGTDRGHINEQFF. CDR3 in DNA: TGTGCCAGCGGAACAGACAGGGGGCATATCAATGAGCAGTTCTTC.

As regards this clone: The sample carries other DNA sequences with the same CDR3. As DNA, the CDR3 is TGTGCCAGCAGCTTAGGGGCAGGGGGGTCCTACGAGCAGTACTTC. Residues: CASSLGAGGSYEQYF. The genes are TRBV7-2 and TRBJ2-7; D possibly corresponds to TRBD1 (7 bases). Germline lookup yields CDR1 SGHTA and CDR2 FQGNSA. The CDR3 has 15 residues. V was shortened by 1 base and J by 1 base, with 11 bases between the two germline ends.